This T cell receptor beta chain was sequenced for a study of T cell responses to AZD1222 COVID-19 vaccine. Notes on the study in general: Variant regions that are unmutated are reportedly the target of nearly half of spike-specific TCRs.

Turning to this clone: Its antigen is undetermined.

Clones were read by immunoSEQ multiplex PCR, and TCRdb kept only the in-frame ones, dropping some. The sample has around 150,000 clones, roughly 94% seen once. The clonotype originates from an adult who received the AZD1222 COVID-19 vaccine. Sequenced material: peripheral blood, taken 28 days after the second AZD1222 dose.

CDR3 sequence reads: CASSPRPGAANEKLFF. In DNA form, the CDR3 reads TGTGCCAGCAGCCCCCGACCCGGGGCAGCTAATGAAAAACTGTTTTTT. This chain connects TRBV5-8 to TRBJ1-4, with D possibly being TRBD1 (5 bases). Trimming shortened V by 4 bases and J by 3 bases, and 16 bases separated the two germline ends. Germline CDR1 SGHTS, CDR2 YDEGEE. This CDR3 is 16 amino acids long.